These 19 T cell receptor beta chains share one sample of origin, sequenced in a study of cytomegalovirus exposure and HLA in healthy donors. The study ran its PCR with 60 Vbeta and 13 Jbeta primers. The repertoire was sequenced with immunoSEQ multiplex PCR; TCRdb's copy has only in-frame clones and lacks some. The sample records under 200,000 clones, over 70% being singletons. Source material: PBMCs. All receptors derive from a man aged 50 or older in good health and CMV-seropositive.

This clone has only one observation. The chain links TRBV6-5 to TRBJ1-1; TRBD1 might be the D (6 bases). CDR1 MNHEY and CDR2 SVGAGI come from the germline V gene. Deletions cut 8 bases from V and 4 bases from J, with 17 bases between. The CDR3 is made up of 14 amino acids. The DNA for the CDR3 is TGTGCCAGCTGGGGGGGGGCGCGAGGCACTGAAGCTTTCTTT. Residues: CASWGGARGTEAFF.

In this sample, this clone turned up a few times. V and J are TRBV5-4 and TRBJ1-2; D gene ambiguous. Per germline, CDR1 SGHNT and CDR2 YYREEE (reference sequence). The CDR3 contains 13 residues. The ends were cut back, 4 bases at V and 6 bases at J, with 13 bases in the middle. The CDR3 sequence: CASSPTRRHGYTF. The CDR3 coding sequence is TGTGCCAGCAGCCCGACACGCAGGCATGGCTACACCTTC.

V and J are TRBV7-2 and TRBJ2-3, with TRBD2 matching over 11 bases. The CDR3 spans 16 residues. J was trimmed by 7 bases and V by 3 bases; bases with no gene match: 9. Per the germline V gene, CDR1 is SGHTA and CDR2 is FQGNSA. The CDR3 sequence is CASSFLTSGNSNTQYF. CDR3 nucleotides: TGTGCCAGCAGCTTTCTGACTAGCGGGAATTCAAATACGCAGTATTTT. Based on the CDR3 plus reference TRBV7-2 and TRBJ2-3, the full variable domain is GAGVSQSPSNKVTEKGKDVELRCDPISGHTALYWYRQSLGQGLEFLIYFQGNSAPDKSGLPSDRFSAERTGGSVSTLTIQRTQQEDSAVYLCASSFLTSGNSNTQYFGPGTRLTVL.

The V call is TRBV5-1, the J call TRBJ2-1; 10 positions match TRBD2. The ends lost 0 bases at V and 10 bases at J; junction bases unmatched: 4. The CDR3 totals 14 residues. Germline V CDR1 and CDR2: SGHRS, YFSETQ. In nucleotides, the CDR3 is TGCGCCAGCAGCTTGGTAGCGGGAGGCGGGGAGCAGTTCTTC. Residues: CASSLVAGGGEQFF.

There are a few counts of this clone. The genes are TRBV18 and TRBJ2-1, with 7 bases matching TRBD2. Germline CDR1 is KGHSH and CDR2 is LQKENI. V was pared by 3 bases and J by 9 bases, with 8 bases of the junction left unmatched. The CDR3 has 14 residues. CDR3: CASSPSAGVGEQFF. The CDR3 nucleotides are TGTGCCAGCTCACCCTCTGCGGGAGTGGGTGAGCAGTTCTTC. The full variable domain, its missing parts supplied by reference TRBV18 and TRBJ2-1, is NAGVMQNPRHLVRRRGQEARLRCSPMKGHSHVYWYRQLPEEGLKFMVYLQKENIIDESGMPKERFSAEFPKEGPSILRIQQVVRGDSAAYFCASSPSAGVGEQFFGPGTRLTVL.

The rearrangement uses TRBV11-3 and TRBJ1-3; maybe TRBD1 (6 bases). V lost 5 bases and J 3 bases, leaving 11 bases between the germline ends. CDR3 size: 14 residues. Germline V lookup: CDR1 SGHNT, CDR2 YENEEA. The CDR3 spells CASSPGGYGNTIYF. For the CDR3, the DNA is TGTGCCAGCAGCCCGGGGGGCTATGGAAACACCATATATTTT.

The V call is TRBV4-1, the J call TRBJ2-7; 10 bases line up with TRBD1. Germline V lookup: CDR1 MGHRA, CDR2 YSYEKL. The CDR3 spans 16 residues. Trimming took 4 bases from V and 3 from J; bases not matched to a gene: 9. The chain's CDR3 is CASSPMTGGFVYEQYF. The CDR3 region has the DNA TGCGCCAGCAGCCCGATGACAGGGGGCTTTGTCTACGAGCAGTACTTC.

Here the CDR3 reads CASSVPPNYGYTF. The DNA for the CDR3 is TGTGCCAGCAGCGTACCTCCGAACTATGGCTACACCTTC. The V gene is TRBV9, the J gene TRBJ1-2; no firm D call. CDR3 length equals 13 residues. Trimming removed 1 base at V and 2 bases at J, with 6 bases between. CDR1 SGDLS and CDR2 YYNGEE come from the germline V gene.

This chain links TRBV7-8 with TRBJ2-7; 9 nucleotides align to TRBD2. Germline loops: CDR1 SGHVS, CDR2 FQNEAQ. The CDR3 extends over 17 amino acids. V lost 5 bases, J lost 7 bases, and 18 bases stayed unmatched. The CDR3 spells CASSPIAGALPDSEQYF. Here the CDR3 DNA reads TGTGCCAGCAGCCCTATAGCGGGAGCCCTCCCTGACTCGGAGCAGTACTTC.

The chain couples TRBV28 to TRBJ2-7, with D tentatively TRBD1 (5 bases). The V and J ends lost 5 bases and 3 bases respectively, with 17 bases between them. There are 15 residues in the CDR3. Per the germline V gene, CDR1 is MDHEN and CDR2 is SYDVKM. The CDR3 region is CASSPPREAVYEQYF. CDR3 nucleotide sequence: TGTGCCAGCAGTCCCCCCAGGGAAGCAGTCTACGAGCAGTACTTC.

This chain uses TRBV2 with TRBJ1-2, with TRBD1 matching 8 bases. The CDR3 is 14 amino acids. Germline V CDR1 and CDR2: SNHLY, FYNNEI. V shed 3 bases and J 4 bases; nucleotides not matched to a gene: 4. CDR3 sequence reads: CASSEQGASYGYTF. For the CDR3, the DNA is TGTGCCAGCAGTGAGCAGGGGGCTTCCTATGGCTACACCTTC.

This chain connects TRBV27 to TRBJ1-1; tentatively, D is TRBD1 (6 bases). Trimming pared 7 bases from V and 5 bases from J, leaving 20 bases between. CDR1 and CDR2 (germline): MNHEY, SMNVEV (reference sequence). CDR3 size: 15 residues. The CDR3 DNA reads TGTGCCAGCATCCCGTATGTCGGGACATTTACTGAAGCTTTCTTT. This sequence encodes CASIPYVGTFTEAFF.

The V gene is TRBV7-2, the J gene TRBJ1-5, with 9 bases lining up with TRBD1. This CDR3 is built from 14 residues. The V and J ends lost 4 bases and 7 bases, in that order; junction bases with no gene match: 5. Germline V gene data show CDR1 as SGHTA and CDR2 as FQGNSA. The CDR3 region is CASSSRDREQPQHF. For the CDR3, the DNA is TGTGCCAGCAGCTCCCGGGACAGGGAACAGCCCCAGCATTTT.

This clone occurred a few times. At one of its ends the junction is not consistent with the germline gene, which may arise from a read error. The V call is TRBV7-7, the J call TRBJ2-7; TRBD1 aligns across 8 bases. Germline V lookup: CDR1 SSHAT, CDR2 FNYEAQ (reference sequence). The CDR3 is 15 residues long. CDR3 region: CASSLTAAGGNEQYF. In nucleotides, the CDR3 is TGTGCTAGCAGCTTAACGGCGGCAGGGGGCAACGAGCAGTACTTC. The full variable domain, its missing parts supplied by reference TRBV7-7 and TRBJ2-7, is GAGVSQSPRYKVTKRGQDVTLRCDPISSHATLYWYQQALGQGPEFLTYFNYEAQPDKSGLPSDRFSAERPEGSISTLTIQRTEQRDSAMYRCASSLTAAGGNEQYFGPGTRLTVT.

DNA for the CDR3: TGTGCCAGCAGCCCCCGAGCGGGAGTTGGAGAGACCCAGTACTTC. Protein sequence: CASSPRAGVGETQYF. The rearrangement links TRBV7-3 to TRBJ2-5, with 8 bases that match TRBD2. The V gene end was trimmed by 5 bases and the J gene end by 4 bases; junction bases not matched to a gene: 9. This CDR3 is built from 15 residues. Germline V gene sequence: CDR1 SGHTA, CDR2 FQGTGA.

The chain combines TRBV7-2 with TRBJ1-1; 11 bases are a match to TRBD1. The CDR3 consists of 14 residues. V shed 5 bases, J shed 5 bases, and the junction held 4 bases outside the gene matches. From germline, CDR1 is SGHTA and CDR2 FQGNSA. DNA of the CDR3: TGTGCCAGCAGCGCGGACAGGGGGCGAACTGAAGCTTTCTTT. This encodes CASSADRGRTEAFF.

This clone came up once. The chain carries TRBV9 and TRBJ1-6; D gene unclear. V lost 1 base, J lost 11 bases, and 10 bases lay in between. This CDR3 region has 13 residues. CDR1 and CDR2 (germline): SGDLS, YYNGEE. The CDR3 sequence: CASSVRGRPPLHF. Written as DNA, the CDR3 is TGTGCCAGCAGCGTACGGGGTAGGCCACCCCTCCACTTT.

The V and J genes are TRBV28 and TRBJ1-5, with D perhaps TRBD1 (6 bases). CDR1 is MDHEN, CDR2 SYDVKM, per germline. V was trimmed by 2 bases and J by 2 bases, leaving 10 bases between them. The CDR3 sequence is 15 residues long. The CDR3 loop is CASSLGGRRNQPQHF. CDR3 nucleotides: TGTGCCAGCAGTTTAGGGGGCCGTCGCAATCAGCCCCAGCATTTT. The whole variable domain, filled in from reference TRBV28 and TRBJ1-5, reads DVKVTQSSRYLVKRTGEKVFLECVQDMDHENMFWYRQDPGLGLRLIYFSYDVKMKEKGDIPEGYSVSREKKERFSLILESASTNQTSMYLCASSLGGRRNQPQHFGDGTRLSIL.

The V call is TRBV5-4, the J call TRBJ2-5; TRBD2 agrees at 7 bases. Germline CDR1 and CDR2: SGHNT and YYREEE (reference sequence). This CDR3 is built from 14 residues. The V gene end was trimmed by 4 bases and the J gene end by 5 bases; junction bases not matched to a gene: 8. The CDR3 is CASSPPGGAETQYF. DNA of the CDR3: TGTGCCAGCAGCCCGCCGGGGGGAGCCGAGACCCAGTACTTC.